The 32 T cell receptor beta chains below all came from one sample that was sequenced in a study of blood T cells in healthy people across ages. Sample-barcoded 5' priming and a J-beta primer mix drove a second PCR of about 6 to 12 cycles. Each CDR3 protein gets one entry after TCRdb re-called the 5' RACE reads with MiXCR. The sample comprises fewer than 950,000 distinct CDR3 sequences, about 36% of which are singletons, and 10% to 15% rests with the top ten. The sequencing sample was made of blood. These receptors all stem from a man between 18 and 29 years old in good health.

This clonotype was seen many times. J is TRBJ2-4 and V is TRBV20-1; 8 bases map to TRBD1. This CDR3 has 15 residues. J gave up 7 bases and V 3 bases, and 11 bases lay outside the gene matches. The germline CDR1 and CDR2 sequences are DFQATT and SNEGSKA (reference sequence). CDR3 DNA: TGCAGTGCTAGCCCCGGGACAGGTCAAGGGAACATTCAGTACTTC. It codes for CSASPGTGQGNIQYF.

The chain has TRBV12-3 or TRBV12-4 and TRBJ2-2, with 9 nucleotides matching TRBD1. The CDR3 totals 16 residues. The V segment lost 6 bases and the J segment 8 bases; nucleotides outside the gene matches: 13. The CDR3 nucleotides are TGTGCCAGCAGCCCACCTCCGGGACAGGGACGTGGGGAGCTGTTTTTT. This sequence encodes CASSPPPGQGRGELFF.

The chain is built from TRBV3-1 and TRBJ2-1, with 7 bases fitting TRBD1. Near its end, the DNA agrees better with TRBJ2-7, so the J call may be wrong. Germline CDR1 is LGHDT and CDR2 is YNNKEL (reference sequence). The CDR3 has 16 amino acids. CDR3 loop: CASSQGQGKSYNEQYF. The CDR3 DNA reads as TGTGCCAGCAGCCAAGGACAGGGCAAATCCTACAATGAGCAGTACTTC.

The CDR3 spells CASADRLANNEQYF. CDR3 nucleotides: TGTGCCAGCGCAGACAGGCTAGCGAACAATGAGCAGTACTTC. The J gene is TRBJ2-1, the V gene TRBV25-1; possibly TRBD1 or TRBD2 for D (6 bases each). The DNA end favors TRBJ2-7, so the J call may be wrong. The CDR3 extends over 14 amino acids. CDR1 is MGHDK, CDR2 SYGVNS, per germline.

This rearrangement joins TRBV29-1 to TRBJ1-2; D gene uncertain. The V end was cut by 6 bases, the J end by 7 bases, with 18 bases between. The germline V gene encodes CDR1 SQVTM and CDR2 ANQGSEA. The CDR3 spans 13 residues. The CDR3 coding sequence is TGCAGCGTGGCACCCCGGGTTCTTTCTGGCTACACCTTC. This codes for CSVAPRVLSGYTF.

The chain uses TRBV4-1 and TRBJ1-4; maybe TRBD1 (6 bases). Germline CDR1 and CDR2: MGHRA and YSYEKL. The CDR3 has 17 amino acids. With 0 bases removed from V and 5 bases from J, the gap between germline ends came to 16 bases. The CDR3 loop reads CASSQEGWTALNEKLFF. The CDR3 DNA sequence: TGCGCCAGCAGCCAAGAGGGGTGGACAGCTTTAAATGAAAAACTGTTTTTT.

This clonotype has ten or more counts. The rearrangement joins TRBV5-6 to TRBJ2-1; D remains ambiguous. V gave up 0 bases and J gave up 8 bases, with 12 bases separating them. The CDR3 runs 14 residues. Germline V gene lookup returns CDR1 SGHDT and CDR2 YYEEEE. The CDR3: CASSLGNRFDEQFF. In DNA form, the CDR3 reads TGTGCCAGCAGCTTGGGGAATAGATTCGATGAGCAGTTCTTC.

The rearrangement joins TRBV4-3 to TRBJ2-3; a possible D gene is TRBD2 (6 bases). Trimming cost V 0 bases and J 6 bases, with 19 bases left between them. Germline V CDR1 and CDR2: LGHNA, YSLEER. The CDR3 is 17 amino acids. In nucleotides, the CDR3 is TGCGCCAGCAGCCAAGAGGGGACTGTTTTACGGAGTGATACGCAGTATTTT. Its protein is CASSQEGTVLRSDTQYF.

The V and J genes are TRBV5-4 and TRBJ2-4; no definite D call. Germline V gene data show CDR1 as SGHNT and CDR2 as YYREEE (reference sequence). This CDR3 contains 12 residues. V shed 0 bases and J shed 5 bases, with 3 bases lying between them. This CDR3 is CASSLDENIQYF. The CDR3, as DNA: TGTGCCAGCAGCTTGGACGAAAACATTCAGTACTTC.

The chain employs TRBV7-2 and TRBJ2-3, with D possibly being TRBD2 (7 bases). This CDR3 has 15 amino acids. The V and J ends lost 6 bases and 6 bases respectively, with 19 bases between them. Germline CDR1 is SGHTA and CDR2 is FQGNSA. The CDR3 spells CASSNGHRGADTQYF. In DNA form, the CDR3 reads TGTGCCAGCAGTAATGGACATCGGGGGGCGGATACGCAGTATTTT.

This clonotype was counted a few times. This chain connects TRBV5-1 to TRBJ2-1; TRBD1 agrees at 10 bases. With V trimmed by 1 base and J by 7 bases, 8 bases remained unmatched. Germline loops: CDR1 SGHRS, CDR2 YFSETQ. This CDR3 comprises 16 residues. The CDR3 region is CASSLSGGQGSNEQFF. DNA of the CDR3: TGCGCCAGCAGCTTGTCAGGGGGACAGGGGTCAAATGAGCAGTTCTTC.

In this sample, this clonotype turned up many times. The chain recombines TRBV27 with TRBJ2-4; D ambiguous. The CDR3 extends over 15 amino acids. CDR1 MNHEY and CDR2 SMNVEV come from the germline V gene (reference sequence). The V end lost 6 bases, the J end lost 0 bases, and 12 bases lay between the germline ends. CDR3 sequence reads: CASREDLIAKNIQYF. Here the CDR3 DNA reads TGTGCCAGCAGGGAAGACCTTATAGCCAAAAACATTCAGTACTTC.

A word on this clonotype: A single base separates this from a much larger clone, so it may be a read error. CDR3 sequence reads: CASSQAQGHGQWQYF. In DNA, the CDR3 is TGTGCCAGCAGCCAAGCCCAGGGGCATGGGCAATGGCAGTACTTC. The V call is TRBV14, the J call TRBJ2-5, with D maybe TRBD1 (6 bases). Looked up from germline, CDR1 is SGHDN and CDR2 is FVKESK. This CDR3 has 15 residues. V lost 1 base, J lost 11 bases, and 20 bases lay in between.

Only a few counts were recorded for this clonotype. The V and J genes are TRBV5-1 and TRBJ2-1; tentative D call: TRBD2 (5 bases). V gave up 0 bases and J gave up 6 bases, with 19 bases separating them. The CDR3 loop spans 17 amino acids. Germline assignment: CDR1 SGHRS and CDR2 YFSETQ. The CDR3 sequence: CASSLAKLSGGSNEQFF. The CDR3 nucleotides are TGCGCCAGCAGCTTGGCCAAGCTATCAGGAGGAAGCAATGAGCAGTTCTTC. The full variable domain, with the rest looked up from reference TRBV5-1 and TRBJ2-1, is KAGVTQTPRYLIKTRGQQVTLSCSPISGHRSVSWYQQTPGQGLQFLFEYFSETQRNKGNFPGRFSGRQFSNSRSEMNVSTLELGDSALYLCASSLAKLSGGSNEQFFGPGTRLTVL.

On this clonotype: This clone may be a read error of a much larger clone one base away. The chain combines TRBV4-1 with TRBJ2-5; maybe TRBD2 (5 bases). The CDR3 has 14 residues. V was clipped by 1 base and J by 4 bases, with 10 bases between them. CDR1 MGHRA and CDR2 YSYEKL come from the germline V gene. In DNA, the CDR3 is TGCGCCAGCAGCCAAGGTCGGGCGGGAGAGACCCAGTACTTC. This encodes CASSQGRAGETQYF.

This clonotype was counted only a few times. V and J are TRBV6-2 or TRBV6-3 and TRBJ1-1; perhaps TRBD1 as D (5 bases). This CDR3 contains 16 residues. Between the trimmed V and J ends, which lost 2 bases and 4 bases, there was a span of 17 bases. Looked up from germline, CDR1 is MNHEY and CDR2 is SVGEGT. The CDR3 bases are TGTGCCAGCAGTTACCCTTTGGGTGGGACTCGCACTGAAGCTTTCTTT. Encoded protein: CASSYPLGGTRTEAFF.

Turning to this clonotype: This could be a read error, since a much larger clone is one nucleotide away. This chain uses TRBV4-3 with TRBJ1-4, with D perhaps TRBD1 (5 bases). There are 15 residues in the CDR3. In germline, CDR1 is LGHNA, CDR2 YSLEER. The chain's CDR3 is CVSSRGTGPNEKLFF. In DNA form, the CDR3 reads TGCGTCAGCAGCCGAGGAACGGGACCTAATGAAAAACTGTTTTTT.

The chain carries TRBV7-9 and TRBJ2-5, with no clear D. With the DNA end fitting TRBJ2-1 better, the J assignment may be wrong. The CDR3 sequence is 15 residues long. CDR1 is SEHNR, CDR2 FQNEAQ, per germline (reference sequence). CDR3 nucleotides: TGTGCCAGCAGCTTAGCCCTTGCAAAGCAAGAGACCCAGTTCTTC. Translating it yields CASSLALAKQETQFF.

This chain connects TRBV15 to TRBJ1-4; TRBD1 might be the D (6 bases). CDR1 and CDR2 from the germline V gene are LNHNV and YYDKDF (reference sequence). The germline V and J ends were trimmed by 1 base and 0 bases, with 18 bases remaining between them. This CDR3 has 19 amino acids. CDR3 in DNA: TGTGCCACCAGCAGAGCCCCAGGCCAGGGGACTGCAACTAATGAAAAACTGTTTTTT. Its protein product is CATSRAPGQGTATNEKLFF.

This clonotype was counted between two and nine times. The chain employs TRBV20-1 and TRBJ2-7; 10 nucleotides agree with TRBD2. J was trimmed by 7 bases and V by 4 bases; bases with no gene match: 13. The CDR3 consists of 15 residues. Germline CDR1 is DFQATT and CDR2 is SNEGSKA (reference sequence). CDR3 protein: CSATDTSGAYNEQYF. Written as DNA, the CDR3 is TGCAGTGCTACCGATACTAGCGGGGCTTACAATGAGCAGTACTTC.

In its sample, this clonotype was seen many times. This rearrangement joins TRBV20-1 to TRBJ1-2, with D perhaps TRBD1 (6 bases). Per the germline V gene, CDR1 is DFQATT and CDR2 is SNEGSKA (reference sequence). The CDR3 sequence is 18 residues long. The ends were cut back, 1 base at V and 1 base at J, with 22 bases in the middle. CDR3 protein: CSARGLRLDRPLNYGYTF. In DNA form, the CDR3 reads TGCAGTGCTAGAGGGTTAAGGCTGGACAGACCTCTTAACTATGGCTACACCTTC.

The V call is TRBV5-1, the J call TRBJ2-3; D gene unclear. V gave up 4 bases and J gave up 0 bases, with 9 bases separating them. Germline values: CDR1 SGHRS, CDR2 YFSETQ. The CDR3 sequence is 14 residues long. The CDR3 DNA sequence: TGCGCCAGCAGCGAGGTAATAAGCACAGATACGCAGTATTTT. It translates to CASSEVISTDTQYF.

This clonotype appeared a few times. This chain connects TRBV5-6 to TRBJ2-5; D is perhaps TRBD1 or TRBD2 (5 bases each). This CDR3 region has 14 residues. V shed 7 bases and J shed 10 bases, with 23 bases lying between them. The germline V gene has CDR1 SGHDT and CDR2 YYEEEE. The CDR3 spells CASGGAATEANQYF. DNA for the CDR3: TGTGCCAGCGGGGGAGCGGCAACTGAGGCGAACCAGTACTTC.

This clonotype appeared a few times. The V and J genes are TRBV12-3 or TRBV12-4 and TRBJ1-6; no clear D. V was clipped by 3 bases and J by 10 bases, with 13 bases between them. This CDR3 region has 14 residues. The CDR3 region is CASSFGSGVSPLHF. CDR3 bases: TGTGCCAGCAGTTTTGGAAGTGGGGTCTCACCCCTCCACTTT.

J is TRBJ2-3 and V is TRBV6-5; the match to TRBD2 covers 7 bases. The trim removed 7 bases at V and 2 bases at J, leaving 6 bases unmatched. Germline CDR1 reads MNHEY; CDR2 reads SVGAGI. The CDR3 sequence is 14 residues long. In nucleotides, the CDR3 is TGTGCCAGCACCAGCGGGGCTACCACAGATACGCAGTATTTT. It yields the protein CASTSGATTDTQYF.

This clonotype has a handful of counts. The chain is built from TRBV12-3 or TRBV12-4 and TRBJ1-1, with D maybe TRBD1 (5 bases). This CDR3 comprises 13 residues. V gave up 7 bases and J gave up 1 base, with 10 bases separating them. The CDR3 is CASKGRENTEAFF. CDR3 DNA: TGTGCCAGCAAGGGACGGGAGAACACTGAAGCTTTCTTT.

The CDR3 DNA reads as TGCGCCAGCAGCCAAGATATAGTCAGGGATGGTGACTATGGCTACACCTTC. As protein: CASSQDIVRDGDYGYTF. The V gene is TRBV4-1, the J gene TRBJ1-2, with TRBD1 as a possible D gene (5 bases). The germline CDR1 and CDR2 sequences are MGHRA and YSYEKL. CDR3 length: 17 residues. With 0 bases removed from V and 3 bases from J, the gap between germline ends came to 17 bases.

The V and J genes are TRBV7-9 and TRBJ2-7; 7 positions agree with TRBD1. V lost 5 bases to trimming and J lost 2 bases; unmatched junction nucleotides: 12. The CDR3 has 16 amino acids. From germline, CDR1 is SEHNR and CDR2 FQNEAQ (reference sequence). In DNA, the CDR3 is TGTGCCAGCAGCCCGAGGACAGGTAAAATTCCCTACGAGCAGTACTTC. This gives the protein CASSPRTGKIPYEQYF.

The table lists this clonotype with a count of one. Being one base from a much bigger clone, this may be a read error. The rearrangement links TRBV2 to TRBJ2-5; D not resolved. V was trimmed by 6 bases and J by 11 bases, leaving 22 bases between them. CDR1 and CDR2 (germline): SNHLY, FYNNEI. The length of the CDR3 is 14 residues. The CDR3 protein is CASSSDGSHNEQYF. The CDR3 nucleotides read TGTGCCAGCAGCTCTGACGGATCCCACAATGAGCAGTACTTC.

This clonotype was recorded a few times. This chain connects TRBV11-3 to TRBJ2-3; no reliable D call. CDR1 is SGHNT and CDR2 is YENEEA in the germline V gene. V was pared by 6 bases and J by 2 bases, with 9 bases between. The CDR3 loop spans 13 amino acids. For the CDR3, the DNA is TGTGCCAGCAGGCTTCCCCTCACAGATACGCAGTATTTT. It specifies CASRLPLTDTQYF.

In this sample, this clonotype turned up a few times. The rearrangement joins TRBV6-5 to TRBJ1-2; D not resolved. Looked up from germline, CDR1 is MNHEY and CDR2 is SVGAGI. V lost 5 bases and J 4 bases, leaving 14 bases between the germline ends. The CDR3 sequence is 14 residues long. This chain's CDR3 is CASSPRKASYGYTF. CDR3 coding DNA: TGTGCCAGCAGTCCCCGGAAAGCGTCCTATGGCTACACCTTC.

The genes are TRBV28 and TRBJ2-1, with D hard to call. The length of the CDR3 is 16 residues. Germline V lookup: CDR1 MDHEN, CDR2 SYDVKM. Trimming pared 5 bases from V and 3 bases from J, leaving 17 bases between. The CDR3 DNA reads as TGTGCCAGCAGTCCGCCACCTATGGGAATCTACAATGAGCAGTTCTTC. This translates into CASSPPPMGIYNEQFF.